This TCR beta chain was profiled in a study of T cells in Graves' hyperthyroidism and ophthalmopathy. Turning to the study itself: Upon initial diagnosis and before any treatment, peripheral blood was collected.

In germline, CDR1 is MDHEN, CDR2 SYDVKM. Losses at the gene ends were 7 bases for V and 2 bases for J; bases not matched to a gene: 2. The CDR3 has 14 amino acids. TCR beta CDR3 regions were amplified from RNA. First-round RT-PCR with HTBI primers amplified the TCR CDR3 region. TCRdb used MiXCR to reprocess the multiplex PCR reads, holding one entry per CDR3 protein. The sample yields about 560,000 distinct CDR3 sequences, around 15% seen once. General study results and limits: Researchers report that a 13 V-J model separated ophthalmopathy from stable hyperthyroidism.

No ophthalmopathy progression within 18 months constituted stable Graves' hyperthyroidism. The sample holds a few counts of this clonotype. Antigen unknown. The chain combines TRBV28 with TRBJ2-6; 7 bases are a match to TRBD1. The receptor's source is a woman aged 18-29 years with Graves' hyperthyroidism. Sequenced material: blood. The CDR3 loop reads CASNTGAGANVLTF. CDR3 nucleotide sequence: TGTGCCAGCAACACAGGGGCTGGGGCCAACGTCCTGACTTTC.